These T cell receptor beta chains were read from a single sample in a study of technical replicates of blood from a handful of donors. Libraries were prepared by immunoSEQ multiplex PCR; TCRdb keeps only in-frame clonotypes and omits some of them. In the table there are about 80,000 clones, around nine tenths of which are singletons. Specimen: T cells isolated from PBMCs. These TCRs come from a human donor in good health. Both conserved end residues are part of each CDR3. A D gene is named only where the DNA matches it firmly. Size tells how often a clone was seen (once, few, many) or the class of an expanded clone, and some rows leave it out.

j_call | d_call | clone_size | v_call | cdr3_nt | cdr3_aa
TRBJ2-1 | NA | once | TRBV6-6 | TGTGCCAGCAGTTCCCCTAGTAGTAACAATGAGCAGTTCTTC | CASSSPSSNNEQFF
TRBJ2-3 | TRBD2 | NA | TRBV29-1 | TGCAGCCACACCGGGACTAGCGGGACCACAGATACGCAGTATTTT | CSHTGTSGTTDTQYF
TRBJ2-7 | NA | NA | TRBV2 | TGTGCCAGCAGCGAGGGGCGGGGTACCTACGAGCAATACTTC | CASSEGRGTYEQYF
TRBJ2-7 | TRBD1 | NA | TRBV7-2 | TGTGCCAGCAGCTTAGCTACGGGACAGGGCGCCTACGAGCAGTACTTC | CASSLATGQGAYEQYF
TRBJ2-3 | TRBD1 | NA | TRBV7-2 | TGTGCCAGCAGCTTTGACAGGGCCACAGATACGCAGTATTTT | CASSFDRATDTQYF
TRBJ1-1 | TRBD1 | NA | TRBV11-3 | TGTGCCAGCAGCTTAGTTAACAGGGGGATGAACACTGAAGCTTTCTTT | CASSLVNRGMNTEAFF
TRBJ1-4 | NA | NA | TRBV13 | TGTGCCAGCAGCCTCAAAGAACAGGGCATTAATGAAAAACTGTTTTTT | CASSLKEQGINEKLFF
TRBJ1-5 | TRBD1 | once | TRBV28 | TGTGCCAGCAATTCAGGGGGAGATCAGCCCCAGCATTTT | CASNSGGDQPQHF
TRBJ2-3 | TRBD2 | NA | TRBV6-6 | TGTGCCAGCAGTCTAACGGGGGGAAGCACAGATACGCAGTATTTT | CASSLTGGSTDTQYF
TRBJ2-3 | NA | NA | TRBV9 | TGTGCCAGCAGCGTAGTGTCTGGAGGGGGGGGAGATACGCAGTATTTT | CASSVVSGGGGDTQYF
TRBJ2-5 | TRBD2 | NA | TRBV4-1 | TGCGCCAGCAGCCAACCGACTAGCGGGAGATCTAAAGAGACCCAGTACTTC | CASSQPTSGRSKETQYF
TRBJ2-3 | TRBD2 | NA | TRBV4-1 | TGCGCCAGCAGCCAAATTTTGACGGGACTAGGGGACACAGATACGCAGTATTTT | CASSQILTGLGDTDTQYF
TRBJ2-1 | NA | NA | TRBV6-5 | TGTGCCAGCAGACTTAGCTACAATGAGCAGTTCTTC | CASRLSYNEQFF
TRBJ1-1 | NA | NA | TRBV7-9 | TGTGCCAGCAGTCCTAGTCGAGAGGTCACTGAAGCTTTCTTT | CASSPSREVTEAFF